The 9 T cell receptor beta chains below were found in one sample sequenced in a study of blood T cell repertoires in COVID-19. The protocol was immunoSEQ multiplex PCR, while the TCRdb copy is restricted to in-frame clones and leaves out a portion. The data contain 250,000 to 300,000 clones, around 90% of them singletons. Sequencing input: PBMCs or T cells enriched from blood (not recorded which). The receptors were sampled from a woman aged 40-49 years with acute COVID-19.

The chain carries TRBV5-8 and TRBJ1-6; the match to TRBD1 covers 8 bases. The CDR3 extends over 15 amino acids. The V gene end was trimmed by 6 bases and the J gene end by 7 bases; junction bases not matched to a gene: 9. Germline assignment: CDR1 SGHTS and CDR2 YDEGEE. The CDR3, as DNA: TGTGCCAGCACCGGCTCTACAGGGGGGAATTCACCCCTCCACTTT. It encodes CASTGSTGGNSPLHF.

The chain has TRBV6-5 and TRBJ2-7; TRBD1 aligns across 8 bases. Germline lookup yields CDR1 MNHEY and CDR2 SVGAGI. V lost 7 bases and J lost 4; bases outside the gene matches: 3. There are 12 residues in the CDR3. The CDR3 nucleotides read TGTGCCAGCACCCGGACAGGGTACGAGCAGTACTTC. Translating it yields CASTRTGYEQYF.

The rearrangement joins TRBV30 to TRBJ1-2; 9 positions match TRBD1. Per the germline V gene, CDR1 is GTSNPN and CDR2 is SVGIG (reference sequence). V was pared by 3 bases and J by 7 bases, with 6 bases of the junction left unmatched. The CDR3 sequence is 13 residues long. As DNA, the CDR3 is TGTGCCTGGAGAAAGGGGACAGGGCTTGGCTACACCTTC. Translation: CAWRKGTGLGYTF.

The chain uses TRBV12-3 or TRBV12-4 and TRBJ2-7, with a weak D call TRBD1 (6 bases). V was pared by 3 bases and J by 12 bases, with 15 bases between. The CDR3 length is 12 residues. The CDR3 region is CASSFYLGGLYF. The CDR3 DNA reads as TGTGCCAGCAGTTTCTATCTTGGGGGCTTGTACTTC.

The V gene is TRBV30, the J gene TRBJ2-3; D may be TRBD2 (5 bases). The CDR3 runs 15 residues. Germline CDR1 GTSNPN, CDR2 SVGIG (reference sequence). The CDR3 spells CAFGPGGHSTDTQYF. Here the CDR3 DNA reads TGTGCTTTCGGACCCGGCGGGCATAGCACAGATACGCAGTATTTT.

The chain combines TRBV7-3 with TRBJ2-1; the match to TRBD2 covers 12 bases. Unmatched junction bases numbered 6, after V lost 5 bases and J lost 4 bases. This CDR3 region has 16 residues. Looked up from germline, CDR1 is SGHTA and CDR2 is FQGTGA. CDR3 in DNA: TGTGCCAGCAGCGGAGACGGGACTAGCGGGTACAATGAGCAGTTCTTC. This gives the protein CASSGDGTSGYNEQFF.

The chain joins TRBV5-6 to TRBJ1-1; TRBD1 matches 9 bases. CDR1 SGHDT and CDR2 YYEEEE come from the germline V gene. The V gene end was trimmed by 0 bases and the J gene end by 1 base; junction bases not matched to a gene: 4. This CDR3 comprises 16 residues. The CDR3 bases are TGTGCCAGCAGCTTGGGGGACAGGGCCGCGAACACTGAAGCTTTCTTT. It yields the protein CASSLGDRAANTEAFF.

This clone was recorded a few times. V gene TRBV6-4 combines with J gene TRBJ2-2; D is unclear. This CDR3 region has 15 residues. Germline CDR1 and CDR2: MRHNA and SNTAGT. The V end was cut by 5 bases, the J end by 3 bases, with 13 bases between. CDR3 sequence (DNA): TGTGCCAGCAGTCCCCGACTGGCAGACACCGGGGAGCTGTTTTTT. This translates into CASSPRLADTGELFF.

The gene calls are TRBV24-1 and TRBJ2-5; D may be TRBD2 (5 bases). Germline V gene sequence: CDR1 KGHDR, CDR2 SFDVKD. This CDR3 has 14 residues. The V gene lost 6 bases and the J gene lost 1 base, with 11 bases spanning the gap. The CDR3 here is CATSSAGGQETQYF. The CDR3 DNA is TGTGCCACCAGTTCAGCAGGAGGCCAAGAGACCCAGTACTTC.